The sequence of this T cell receptor (beta chain) was determined in a study of CD8+CD57+ T cells in acquired aplastic anemia. About the research overall: DNA per sorted CD4+ or CD8+ sample ranged roughly 0.19 to 27.4 ug, averaging approximately 3.1 ug.

Study-wide results and limits: Between patients and controls, CD8+ Simpson's diversity did not vary significantly.

CDR3 length: 16 amino acids. Germline CDR1 is DFQATT and CDR2 is SNEGSKA (reference sequence). Trimming at V came to 0 bases and at J to 1 base, leaving 6 bases not matched to a gene. Details on this clonotype: Its antigen is not identified.

According to the study, genomic DNA was the template for TCR beta VDJ and CDR3 profiling. TCRdb recomputed calls from the reads with MiXCR, one row per CDR3 protein. The data hold about 190,000 distinct CDR3 sequences, with around 50% observed a single time. Material for sequencing was sorted CD4+, CD8+, or CD8+CD57+ T cells (not recorded which) from PBMCs. The clonotype was recovered from a human donor in good health, serving as a control. The V gene is TRBV20-1, the J gene TRBJ1-5, with 7 bases matching TRBD1. The CDR3 DNA reads TGCAGTGCTAGAGATCCCCGACAGGGAAGCAATCAGCCCCAGCATTTT. Translation: CSARDPRQGSNQPQHF.